The 31 T cell receptor beta chains below come from one sample, sequenced in a study of T-cell reconstitution after alpha-beta-depleted transplantation in children. Preparation of the TCRbeta library was carried out with unique molecular identifiers. TCRdb redid the calling of the PCR reads with MiXCR, one entry per CDR3 protein. The table includes approximately 82,000 distinct CDR3 sequences, 15% to 20% detected once. Sequenced here: PBMCs, mostly from graft donor cells, sampled 360 days after TCRalphabeta/CD19-depleted stem cell transplant. The receptors stem from a male patient under 10 years old who had a stem cell transplant for acute lymphoblastic leukemia, so the T cells may come from the graft donor.

The genes are TRBV6-5 and TRBJ1-5, with D perhaps matching TRBD1 (5 bases). The CDR3 is 15 residues long. Germline V CDR1 and CDR2: MNHEY, SVGAGI. Trimming removed 0 bases from V and 6 bases from J, with 12 bases in between. The CDR3 DNA reads as TGTGCCAGCAGTTACTCGAGCAGGGCGGGTCAGCCCCAGCATTTT. Its translation is CASSYSSRAGQPQHF.

This clonotype was counted many times. The V and J genes are TRBV11-2 and TRBJ2-3, with TRBD2 identical over 7 bases. The CDR3 loop spans 16 amino acids. J was trimmed by 7 bases and V by 1 base; bases with no gene match: 11. Per the germline V gene, CDR1 is SGHAT and CDR2 is FQNNGV. CDR3 in amino acids: CASSLVLLADLHTQYF. CDR3 nucleotide sequence: TGTGCCAGCAGCTTAGTCTTGCTAGCGGATCTTCATACGCAGTATTTT. Filled out from reference TRBV11-2 and TRBJ2-3, the complete variable domain reads EAGVAQSPRYKIIEKRQSVAFWCNPISGHATLYWYQQILGQGPKLLIQFQNNGVVDDSQLPKDRFSAERLKGVDSTLKIQPAKLEDSAVYLCASSLVLLADLHTQYFGPGTRLTVL.

Of note for this clonotype: Relative to the germline gene, one junction end is altered; a read error may explain this. The chain carries TRBV28 and TRBJ2-1; 10 bases match TRBD2. Germline lookup yields CDR1 MDHEN and CDR2 SYDVKM. The CDR3 runs to 13 residues. CDR3 sequence: CASSFLAGVFRVF. CDR3 bases: TGTGCCAGCAGTTTCCTAGCGGGAGTGTTCAGAGTCTTC.

The table lists this clonotype with a few counts. The chain has TRBV10-3 and TRBJ2-7, with TRBD2 matching over 9 bases. The trim removed 10 bases at V and 3 bases at J, leaving 7 bases unmatched. Germline V gene sequence: CDR1 ENHRY, CDR2 SYGVKD. The CDR3 is 13 amino acids. The CDR3 protein is CATGGTSLYEQYF. In DNA form, the CDR3 reads TGTGCCACCGGGGGGACTAGCCTCTACGAGCAGTACTTC.

The chain has TRBV11-2 and TRBJ2-1; TRBD2 matches 12 bases. The germline CDR1 and CDR2 sequences are SGHAT and FQNNGV. The trim removed 0 bases at V and 7 bases at J, leaving 16 bases unmatched. The CDR3 is 20 residues long. The CDR3 protein is CASSLDSLASGRADRNEQFF. In DNA form, the CDR3 reads TGTGCCAGCAGCTTAGATAGTCTCGCTAGCGGGAGGGCCGATAGGAATGAGCAGTTCTTC.

The chain links TRBV4-1 to TRBJ2-1; D not resolved. Germline-derived CDR1 and CDR2 are MGHRA and YSYEKL. The CDR3 runs to 17 residues. V was pared by 1 base and J by 3 bases, with 16 bases between. The CDR3 DNA reads as TGCGCCAGCAGCCAAGGATCCGGGCCACTTAACTACAATGAGCAGTTCTTC. Translating it yields CASSQGSGPLNYNEQFF.

This chain joins TRBV10-2 and TRBJ1-1; D is uncertain. The CDR3 length is 13 residues. CDR1 WSHSY and CDR2 SAAADI come from the germline V gene. Trimming pared 0 bases from V and 6 bases from J, leaving 8 bases between. CDR3 in amino acids: CASSESPGPEAFF. CDR3 coding DNA: TGCGCCAGCAGTGAGTCTCCGGGCCCTGAAGCTTTCTTT.

The genes are TRBV9 and TRBJ2-5, with TRBD1 as a possible D gene (5 bases). CDR1 is SGDLS, CDR2 YYNGEE, per germline. The CDR3 sequence is 13 residues long. The V end lost 3 bases, the J end lost 5 bases, and 11 bases lay between the germline ends. CDR3 in DNA: TGTGCCAGCAGCGAAAACCACAGGGAGACCCAGTACTTC. This codes for CASSENHRETQYF. The complete variable domain, with remaining parts taken from reference TRBV9 and TRBJ2-5, reads DSGVTQTPKHLITATGQRVTLRCSPRSGDLSVYWYQQSLDQGLQFLIQYYNGEERAKGNILERFSAQQFPDLHSELNLSSLELGDSALYFCASSENHRETQYFGPGTRLLVL.

V usage is TRBV5-5 and J usage is TRBJ2-7; D is unresolved. CDR1 and CDR2 from the germline V gene are SGHKS and YYEKEE (reference sequence). There are 15 residues in the CDR3. The ends were cut back, 2 bases at V and 0 bases at J, with 12 bases in the middle. CDR3 DNA: TGTGCCAGCAGCTTCGACGGGCGTCCCTCCTACGAGCAGTACTTC. Translated: CASSFDGRPSYEQYF.

This clonotype was seen a handful of times. This sequence joins TRBV6-5 and TRBJ2-1, with D tentatively TRBD2 (5 bases). Trimming removed 0 bases from V and 1 base from J, with 10 bases in between. The CDR3 runs to 16 residues. Germline V gene sequence: CDR1 MNHEY, CDR2 SVGAGI. In DNA, the CDR3 is TGTGCCAGCAGTTACTCGATACTAGAGTCCTACAATGAGCAGTTCTTC. This gives the protein CASSYSILESYNEQFF.

The rearrangement joins TRBV4-1 to TRBJ2-2; D is unclear. CDR1 MGHRA and CDR2 YSYEKL come from the germline V gene. V was clipped by 1 base and J by 6 bases, with 15 bases between them. The CDR3 has 16 residues. CDR3 residues: CASSQASVYMAGELFF. The CDR3 DNA is TGCGCCAGCAGCCAAGCTTCCGTGTATATGGCCGGGGAGCTGTTTTTT.

This clonotype was counted many times. The chain combines TRBV3-1 with TRBJ2-6, with D possibly TRBD1 on 5 matching bases. The CDR3 is 16 residues long. V dropped 3 bases and J dropped 0 bases, with 9 bases sitting between them. CDR1 is LGHDT and CDR2 is YNNKEL in the germline V gene (reference sequence). CDR3 amino acids: CASSQYTGSGANVLTF. Written as DNA, the CDR3 is TGTGCCAGCAGCCAGTATACAGGCTCTGGGGCCAACGTCCTGACTTTC.

The chain uses TRBV29-1 and TRBJ2-7; 7 bases agree with TRBD2. Germline-derived CDR1 and CDR2 are SQVTM and ANQGSEA. The CDR3 runs to 13 residues. The trim removed 2 bases at V and 5 bases at J, leaving 6 bases unmatched. CDR3 in DNA: TGCAGCGTTGAATTCGGGGGGAGGAACGAGCAGTACTTC. Translated: CSVEFGGRNEQYF.

This CDR3 is CASSLGVLHLTSGEAGELFF. The CDR3 DNA sequence: TGTGCCAGCAGCTTAGGGGTCCTCCATCTAACTAGCGGGGAGGCCGGGGAGCTGTTTTTT. V is TRBV7-2 and J is TRBJ2-2; 10 bases match TRBD2. Trimming at V came to 1 base and at J to 6 bases, leaving 17 bases not matched to a gene. The germline V gene has CDR1 SGHTA and CDR2 FQGNSA. The CDR3 runs 20 residues.

This clonotype came up a few times. The chain carries TRBV10-3 and TRBJ2-5; D gene unclear. V lost 4 bases to trimming and J lost 1 base, with 4 bases between them. CDR3 length: 12 amino acids. CDR1 is ENHRY, CDR2 SYGVKD, per germline. DNA of the CDR3: TGTGCCATCAGTGTGAGCCAAGAGACCCAGTACTTC. Translated: CAISVSQETQYF.

In this sample, this clonotype turned up many times. The chain couples TRBV12-3 or TRBV12-4 to TRBJ2-1; D is possibly TRBD2 (5 bases). The CDR3 covers 15 residues. Trimming pared 1 base from V and 7 bases from J, leaving 14 bases between. CDR3 sequence (DNA): TGTGCCAGCAGTTTAGAGGGAGTAAGGGAAAATGAGCAGTTCTTC. It encodes CASSLEGVRENEQFF.

This clonotype was observed a handful of times. The genes are TRBV29-1 and TRBJ2-1; D may be TRBD2 (6 bases). V was shortened by 4 bases and J by 6 bases, with 13 bases between the two germline ends. The CDR3 length is 13 residues. Germline V lookup: CDR1 SQVTM, CDR2 ANQGSEA. CDR3 protein: CSVARELGNEQFF. CDR3 DNA: TGCAGCGTTGCCCGGGAGCTAGGCAATGAGCAGTTCTTC.

V usage is TRBV5-1 and J usage is TRBJ2-1, with D unresolved. Trimming left V 2 bases short and J 6 bases short, with 3 bases between. This CDR3 is built from 11 residues. Germline values: CDR1 SGHRS, CDR2 YFSETQ. In DNA, the CDR3 is TGCGCCAGCAGCTTCGGCAATGAGCAGTTCTTC. It codes for CASSFGNEQFF.

The chain has TRBV7-6 and TRBJ2-1, with 9 bases fitting TRBD2. CDR1 is SGHVS, CDR2 FNYEAQ, per germline. Trimming at V came to 2 bases and at J to 5 bases, leaving 4 bases not matched to a gene. The CDR3 has 15 residues. CDR3 sequence: CASSLIGGRDNEQFF. The CDR3 bases are TGTGCCAGCAGCTTAATTGGCGGGAGGGACAATGAGCAGTTCTTC.

The chain has TRBV10-1 and TRBJ2-7; 9 bases map to TRBD2. This CDR3 is built from 16 residues. Trimming cost V 2 bases and J 4 bases; bases outside gene matches: 9. Germline assignment: CDR1 WNHNN and CDR2 SYGVQD (reference sequence). The CDR3 region has the DNA TGCGCCAGCAGTGAGGGATTCGGCGGGAGGGATTACGAGCAGTACTTC. Translating gives CASSEGFGGRDYEQYF.

This clonotype appeared many times. The chain joins TRBV5-1 to TRBJ2-7, with D uncertain. CDR1 is SGHRS, CDR2 YFSETQ, per germline. The CDR3 has 12 amino acids. V lost 1 base to trimming and J lost 4 bases, with 6 bases between them. CDR3 loop: CASSLLGYEQYF. CDR3 DNA: TGCGCCAGCAGCTTGTTGGGGTACGAGCAGTACTTC.

This clonotype showed up just a few times. V is TRBV27 and J is TRBJ2-3; TRBD1 matches 10 bases. This CDR3 spans 16 amino acids. Looked up from germline, CDR1 is MNHEY and CDR2 is SMNVEV (reference sequence). The trim removed 5 bases at V and 2 bases at J, leaving 7 bases unmatched. CDR3 loop: CASSLRQGAFTDTQYF. The DNA of the CDR3 is TGTGCCAGCAGTCTGCGACAGGGGGCGTTCACAGATACGCAGTATTTT.

This clonotype was detected only a few times. This rearrangement joins TRBV6-5 to TRBJ2-3; 9 nucleotides match TRBD2. This CDR3 contains 18 residues. Germline CDR1 MNHEY, CDR2 SVGAGI. Losses at the gene ends were 0 bases for V and 2 bases for J; bases not matched to a gene: 9. Here the CDR3 reads CASSYSGGRDLDTDTQYF. In DNA, the CDR3 is TGTGCCAGCAGTTACTCGGGCGGGAGGGATCTGGACACAGATACGCAGTATTTT.

This clonotype occurred a few times. The V gene is TRBV20-1, the J gene TRBJ1-3; D is ambiguous. Germline CDR1 is DFQATT and CDR2 is SNEGSKA (reference sequence). The V gene lost 4 bases and the J gene lost 5 bases, with 15 bases spanning the gap. CDR3 length: 14 residues. CDR3 sequence: CSAKSTMTRNTIYF. The CDR3, as DNA: TGCAGTGCTAAATCCACGATGACCCGAAACACCATATATTTT.

This clonotype was picked up a small number of times. This chain connects TRBV12-3 or TRBV12-4 to TRBJ2-7, with no clear D. Trimming left V 0 bases short and J 6 bases short, with 12 bases between. CDR3 size: 14 residues. CDR3 bases: TGTGCCAGCAGTTTAGCTGTGGGGATTTTCGAGCAGTACTTC. Translation: CASSLAVGIFEQYF.

This clonotype was observed many times. V is TRBV5-4 and J is TRBJ2-1; no reliable D call. The CDR3 length is 11 residues. In germline, CDR1 is SGHNT, CDR2 YYREEE (reference sequence). The V gene lost 2 bases and the J gene lost 5 bases, with 2 bases spanning the gap. The CDR3 region has the DNA TGTGCCAGCAGCTTTGACAATGAGCAGTTCTTC. Its protein is CASSFDNEQFF.

The table lists this clonotype with many counts. The chain recombines TRBV12-3 or TRBV12-4 with TRBJ2-1; 13 nucleotides match TRBD2. This CDR3 is 20 amino acids long. J was trimmed by 6 bases and V by 2 bases; bases with no gene match: 16. This CDR3 is CASSLFLRGLAGLSANEQFF. The CDR3 DNA reads as TGTGCCAGCAGTTTATTTTTAAGGGGACTAGCGGGACTCTCGGCCAATGAGCAGTTCTTC.

The chain is built from TRBV10-3 and TRBJ2-5; no definite D call. Germline-derived CDR1 and CDR2 are ENHRY and SYGVKD. The V and J ends lost 0 bases and 5 bases respectively, with 10 bases between them. The CDR3 has 14 amino acids. CDR3 residues: CAISESGHFETQYF. In DNA form, the CDR3 reads TGTGCCATCAGTGAGTCTGGGCATTTCGAGACCCAGTACTTC.

The chain recombines TRBV6-6 with TRBJ2-7, with a possible D match to TRBD1 (7 bases). This CDR3 has 13 amino acids. Germline CDR1 and CDR2: MNHNY and SVGAGI (reference sequence). The V gene lost 4 bases and the J gene lost 7 bases, with 14 bases spanning the gap. CDR3 protein: CASSSLARGEQYF. CDR3 in DNA: TGTGCCAGCAGTTCACTAGCCAGGGGGGAGCAGTACTTC.

This clonotype was detected many times. This chain links TRBV10-3 with TRBJ2-1; weak D call: TRBD1 (5 bases). The V gene lost 4 bases and the J gene lost 6 bases, with 10 bases spanning the gap. Germline lookup yields CDR1 ENHRY and CDR2 SYGVKD. This CDR3 is built from 13 residues. CDR3 nucleotides: TGTGCCATCAGTGCAACAGGATCCAATGAGCAGTTCTTC. This translates into CAISATGSNEQFF.

The sample holds a few counts of this clonotype. The chain carries TRBV5-1 and TRBJ2-7; D not resolved. The CDR3 runs to 14 residues. The V end was cut by 4 bases, the J end by 1 base, with 12 bases between. The germline V gene has CDR1 SGHRS and CDR2 YFSETQ. This CDR3 reads CASSVNHRSYEQYF. Here the CDR3 DNA reads TGCGCCAGCAGCGTGAACCACCGGTCCTACGAGCAGTACTTC.